This TCR beta chain was identified in a study of cytomegalovirus exposure and HLA in healthy donors. The study's findings and limits: With DRB1 most and HLA-C fewest, TCR association rates differed between HLA loci in a later analysis. Later analysis associated a missense DCLRE1C variant with TCR beta V- and J-gene trimming.

A remark on this clone: The antigen remains undetermined.

Vbeta (60) and Jbeta (13) primers were used in the PCR. Profiling relied on immunoSEQ multiplex PCR, and the TCRdb table lists in-frame clones only, not all of them. In total, the table holds 49,000 or so clones. The sequenced sample consisted of PBMCs. The receptor comes from a man in his forties or fifties in good health and CMV-seropositive.

The DNA of the CDR3 is TGTGCCATCAGGACGGAGGAAAAAGAGACCCAGTACTTC. Protein: CAIRTEEKETQYF. The V gene is TRBV10-3, the J gene TRBJ2-5; possibly TRBD2 for D (5 bases). Germline loops: CDR1 ENHRY, CDR2 SYGVKD. The CDR3 extends over 13 amino acids. The V and J ends lost 6 bases and 3 bases respectively, with 11 bases between them.